The present entry profiles one TCR beta chain with its context. The germline CDR1 and CDR2 sequences are SQVTM and ANQGSEA. Trimming removed 3 bases from V and 1 base from J, with 9 bases in between. The CDR3 runs 13 residues. This sample is drawn from a study of T-cell reconstitution after alpha-beta-depleted transplantation in children. Unique molecular identifiers were used to barcode this TCRbeta library. TCRdb re-derived calls from the PCR reads in MiXCR, one entry per CDR3 protein. The data hold some 390,000 distinct CDR3 sequences, with over 20% observed a single time. The TCR originated in a human donor who donated a stem cell graft to a child with acute myeloid leukemia. This sequence joins TRBV29-1 and TRBJ1-2; D is unresolved. The sample in question was PBMCs from the stem cell graft donor, obtained from the stem cell graft. CDR3 amino acids: CSVEGRVNYGYTF. In DNA, the CDR3 is TGCAGCGTTGAGGGCAGAGTTAACTATGGCTACACCTTC.